Shown below are 16 T cell receptor beta chains from a single sample sequenced in a study of T cell responses to AZD1222 COVID-19 vaccine. Repertoires were generated with immunoSEQ multiplex PCR, while TCRdb's copy carries only in-frame clones and drops some. The profile covers 170,000 or so clones, with about nine tenths appearing a single time and less than 1.6% taken by the ten largest. Source: peripheral blood, taken on day 0 of AZD1222 vaccination. These receptors were collected from an adult in good health.

The chain carries TRBV5-5 and TRBJ2-5; D not certain. Germline V CDR1 and CDR2: SGHKS, YYEKEE (reference sequence). V shed 1 base and J shed 5 bases, with 12 bases lying between them. This CDR3 region has 14 residues. The CDR3 protein is CASSLYNRRETQYF. The DNA for the CDR3 is TGTGCCAGCAGCTTGTATAACCGCCGGGAGACCCAGTACTTC. Using reference TRBV5-5 and TRBJ2-5 for the parts outside the CDR3, the full variable domain is DAGVTQSPTHLIKTRGQQVTLRCSPISGHKSVSWYQQVLGQGPQFIFQYYEKEERGRGNFPDRFSARQFPNYSSELNVNALLLGDSALYLCASSLYNRRETQYFGPGTRLLVL.

The chain uses TRBV7-8 and TRBJ1-1; TRBD1 might be the D (5 bases). This CDR3 has 16 amino acids. Germline loops: CDR1 SGHVS, CDR2 FQNEAQ. Trimming removed 1 base from V and 1 base from J, with 13 bases in between. The CDR3 loop is CASSLEGAPANTEAFF. CDR3 DNA sequence: TGTGCCAGCAGCTTAGAAGGGGCCCCCGCGAACACTGAAGCTTTCTTT.

The gene calls are TRBV5-5 and TRBJ2-7; no reliable D call. With 0 bases removed from V and 6 bases from J, the gap between germline ends came to 19 bases. The CDR3 has 16 amino acids. Germline CDR1 reads SGHKS; CDR2 reads YYEKEE (reference sequence). CDR3 residues: CASSLELSGWLGEQYF. The CDR3 DNA sequence: TGTGCCAGCAGCTTGGAGCTCTCCGGGTGGTTGGGCGAGCAGTACTTC.

This rearrangement joins TRBV2 to TRBJ1-5; D gene uncertain. Trimming stripped 5 bases from V and 3 bases from J, with 14 bases between. This CDR3 region has 15 residues. CDR1 is SNHLY, CDR2 FYNNEI, per germline. CDR3: CASSQQGLINQPQHF. The DNA of the CDR3 is TGTGCCAGCAGTCAGCAAGGACTGATCAATCAGCCCCAGCATTTT.

The rearrangement joins TRBV9 to TRBJ1-1; tentatively, D is TRBD1 (6 bases). CDR3 length equals 16 residues. Germline V lookup: CDR1 SGDLS, CDR2 YYNGEE. V was shortened by 4 bases and J by 4 bases, with 20 bases between the two germline ends. As DNA, the CDR3 is TGTGCCAGCAGCCCGCCCGGGGGCAGGGGAGGCACTGAAGCTTTCTTT. This codes for CASSPPGGRGGTEAFF. Looking up the rest from reference TRBV9 and TRBJ1-1 gives the full variable domain: DSGVTQTPKHLITATGQRVTLRCSPRSGDLSVYWYQQSLDQGLQFLIQYYNGEERAKGNILERFSAQQFPDLHSELNLSSLELGDSALYFCASSPPGGRGGTEAFFGQGTRLTVV.

This chain links TRBV30 with TRBJ1-1, with 7 bases fitting TRBD1. The V gene's germline CDR1 is GTSNPN and CDR2 SVGIG (reference sequence). This CDR3 has 14 amino acids. The ends lost 3 bases at V and 0 bases at J; junction bases unmatched: 4. The CDR3 sequence is CAWSGTVLNTEAFF. CDR3 coding DNA: TGTGCCTGGAGCGGGACAGTCCTGAACACTGAAGCTTTCTTT.

A remark on this clone: Other DNA variants within this sample encode the same CDR3. J is TRBJ1-5 and V is TRBV12-3 or TRBV12-4; D unclear. Trimming stripped 1 base from V and 1 base from J, with 2 bases between. CDR3 length equals 13 residues. Here the CDR3 reads CASSLGSNQPQHF. Here the CDR3 DNA reads TGTGCCAGCAGTTTAGGGAGCAATCAGCCCCAGCATTTT.

V is TRBV25-1 and J is TRBJ2-3, with D possibly called TRBD1 or TRBD2 (7 bases each). The V and J ends lost 4 bases and 2 bases respectively, with 16 bases between them. The CDR3 spans 16 residues. CDR1 is MGHDK and CDR2 is SYGVNS in the germline V gene. The CDR3 DNA follows: TGTGCCAGCAGTGCAGGGGGGGAGTATGTCACAGATACGCAGTATTTT. Its translation is CASSAGGEYVTDTQYF. Together with reference TRBV25-1 and TRBJ2-3, the CDR3 gives the full variable domain: EADIYQTPRYLVIGTGKKITLECSQTMGHDKMYWYQQDPGMELHLIHYSYGVNSTEKGDLSSESTVSRIRTEHFPLTLESARPSHTSQYLCASSAGGEYVTDTQYFGPGTRLTVL.

This clone was detected once. The CDR3 loop is CASSQDYAGGYNEQFF. CDR3 DNA sequence: TGCGCCAGCAGCCAAGATTATGCGGGGGGGTACAATGAGCAGTTCTTC. This chain joins TRBV4-1 and TRBJ2-1; 9 positions match TRBD2. The germline CDR1 and CDR2 sequences are MGHRA and YSYEKL. This CDR3 is 16 amino acids long. The V gene end was trimmed by 0 bases and the J gene end by 4 bases; junction bases not matched to a gene: 4.

The chain couples TRBV6-1 to TRBJ1-1; D may be TRBD1 (5 bases). Per the germline V gene, CDR1 is MNHNS and CDR2 is SASEGT. The CDR3 length is 15 residues. V was pared by 2 bases and J by 5 bases, with 15 bases between. The chain's CDR3 is CASSEIGGLGTEAFF. CDR3 DNA: TGTGCCAGCAGTGAAATTGGGGGGTTAGGAACTGAAGCTTTCTTT.

The chain is built from TRBV19 and TRBJ2-3, with 12 bases matching TRBD2. V trimming: 3 bases; J trimming: 3 bases; junction bases outside the gene matches: 4. The germline CDR1 and CDR2 sequences are LNHDA and SQIVND (reference sequence). The length of the CDR3 is 16 residues. In DNA form, the CDR3 reads TGTGCCAGTAGTATGACTAGCGGGGGACCTACAGATACGCAGTATTTT. Translating it yields CASSMTSGGPTDTQYF.

CDR3 sequence reads: CASSQDRANQPQHF. CDR3 sequence (DNA): TGCGCCAGCAGCCAAGACAGAGCGAATCAGCCCCAGCATTTT. The chain carries TRBV4-3 and TRBJ1-5; D ambiguous. Germline V gives CDR1 LGHNA, CDR2 YSLEER. This CDR3 contains 14 residues. The V end lost 0 bases, the J end lost 4 bases, and 7 bases lay between the germline ends.

V and J are TRBV6-5 and TRBJ1-1; 8 positions match TRBD1. Germline V CDR1 and CDR2: MNHEY, SVGAGI. The CDR3 totals 13 residues. J lost 7 bases, V lost 7 bases, and 8 bases had no gene match. The DNA for the CDR3 is TGTGCCAGCACTATGGACAGGGAGGGTGAAGCTTTCTTT. Protein product: CASTMDREGEAFF.

The chain has TRBV19 and TRBJ1-2, with D possibly matching TRBD1 (5 bases). Germline CDR1 reads LNHDA; CDR2 reads SQIVND (reference sequence). With 10 bases removed from V and 7 bases from J, the gap between germline ends came to 25 bases. The CDR3 sequence is 15 residues long. DNA for the CDR3: TGTGCCACCTCCCAAGGGGCAGGAACCTTAGGTGGCTACACCTTC. It encodes CATSQGAGTLGGYTF.

The chain is built from TRBV29-1 and TRBJ1-1; possibly TRBD1 for D (6 bases). This CDR3 spans 11 amino acids. Germline V gene data show CDR1 as SQVTM and CDR2 as ANQGSEA. V lost 6 bases, J lost 2 bases, and 7 bases lay in between. This CDR3 reads CSVQGNTEAFF. CDR3 coding DNA: TGCAGCGTACAGGGTAACACTGAAGCTTTCTTT.

J is TRBJ1-1 and V is TRBV30, with D perhaps matching TRBD1 (6 bases). The CDR3 loop spans 13 amino acids. Germline V CDR1 and CDR2: GTSNPN, SVGIG (reference sequence). The V gene lost 3 bases and the J gene lost 1 base, with 9 bases spanning the gap. CDR3 loop: CAWRVQGNTEAFF. The CDR3 DNA sequence: TGTGCCTGGAGAGTACAGGGGAACACTGAAGCTTTCTTT.